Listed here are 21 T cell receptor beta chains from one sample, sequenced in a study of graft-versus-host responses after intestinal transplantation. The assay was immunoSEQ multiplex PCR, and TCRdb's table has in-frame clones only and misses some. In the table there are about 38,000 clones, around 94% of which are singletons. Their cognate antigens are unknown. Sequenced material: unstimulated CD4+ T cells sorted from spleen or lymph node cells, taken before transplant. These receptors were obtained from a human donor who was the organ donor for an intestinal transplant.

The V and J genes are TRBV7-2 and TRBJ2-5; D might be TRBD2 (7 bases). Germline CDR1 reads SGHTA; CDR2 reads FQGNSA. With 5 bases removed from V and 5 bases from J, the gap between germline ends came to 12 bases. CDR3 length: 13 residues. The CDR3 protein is CASSPGGLETQYF. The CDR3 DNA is TGTGCCAGCAGCCCGGGGGGCCTTGAGACCCAGTACTTC.

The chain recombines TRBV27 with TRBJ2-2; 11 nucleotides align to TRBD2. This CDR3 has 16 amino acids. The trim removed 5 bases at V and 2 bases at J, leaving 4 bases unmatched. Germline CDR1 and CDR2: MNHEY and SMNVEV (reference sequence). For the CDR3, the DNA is TGTGCCAGCAGTCCTAGCGGGGGGCTTAACACCGGGGAGCTGTTTTTT. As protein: CASSPSGGLNTGELFF.

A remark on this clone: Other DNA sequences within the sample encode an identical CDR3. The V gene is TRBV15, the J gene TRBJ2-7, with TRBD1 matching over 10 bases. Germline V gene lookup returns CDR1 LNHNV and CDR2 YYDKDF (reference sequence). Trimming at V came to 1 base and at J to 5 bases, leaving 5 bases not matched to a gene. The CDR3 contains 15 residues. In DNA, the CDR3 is TGTGCCACCAGCAGAGCCGGACAGGGGGTAAACGAGCAGTACTTC. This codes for CATSRAGQGVNEQYF.

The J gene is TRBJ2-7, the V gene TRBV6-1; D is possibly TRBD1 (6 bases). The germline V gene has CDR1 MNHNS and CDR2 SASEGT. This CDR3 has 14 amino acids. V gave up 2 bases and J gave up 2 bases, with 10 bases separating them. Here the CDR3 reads CASSEQGLPYEQYF. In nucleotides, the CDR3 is TGTGCCAGCAGTGAACAGGGGCTCCCCTACGAGCAGTACTTC.

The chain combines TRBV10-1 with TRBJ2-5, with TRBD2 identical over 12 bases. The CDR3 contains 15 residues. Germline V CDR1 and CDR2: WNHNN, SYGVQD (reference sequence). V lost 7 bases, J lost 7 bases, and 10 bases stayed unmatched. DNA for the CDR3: TGCGCCAGCAATAGACTAGCGGGGGTCCTTAGGACCCAGTACTTC. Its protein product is CASNRLAGVLRTQYF.

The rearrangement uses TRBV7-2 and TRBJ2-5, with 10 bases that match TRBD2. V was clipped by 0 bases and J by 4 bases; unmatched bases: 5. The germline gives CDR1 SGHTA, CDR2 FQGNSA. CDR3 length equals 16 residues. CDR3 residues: CASSLASGGAGETQYF. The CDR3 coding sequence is TGTGCCAGCAGCTTAGCGAGCGGGGGGGCCGGAGAGACCCAGTACTTC.

The CDR3 DNA is TGTGCCAGCAGCCAAGATCTAGCGGGGGGCAACAATGAGCAGTTCTTC. This sequence encodes CASSQDLAGGNNEQFF. This rearrangement joins TRBV4-2 to TRBJ2-1; 11 bases align to TRBD2. CDR3 length: 16 residues. The germline gives CDR1 LGHNA, CDR2 YNFKEQ. Losses at the gene ends were 0 bases for V and 5 bases for J; bases not matched to a gene: 3.

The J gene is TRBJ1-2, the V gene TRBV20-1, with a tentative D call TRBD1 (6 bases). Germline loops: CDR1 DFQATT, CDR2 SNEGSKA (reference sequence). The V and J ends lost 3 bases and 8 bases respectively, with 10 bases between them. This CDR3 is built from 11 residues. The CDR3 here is CSASNREGYTF. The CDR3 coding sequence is TGCAGTGCTAGTAACAGGGAAGGCTACACCTTC.

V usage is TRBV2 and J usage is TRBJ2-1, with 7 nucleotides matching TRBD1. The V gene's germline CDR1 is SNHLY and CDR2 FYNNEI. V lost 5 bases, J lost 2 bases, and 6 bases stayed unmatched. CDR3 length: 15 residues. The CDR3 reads CASSPGTVPYNEQFF. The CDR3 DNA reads TGTGCCAGCAGTCCCGGGACAGTCCCCTACAATGAGCAGTTCTTC.

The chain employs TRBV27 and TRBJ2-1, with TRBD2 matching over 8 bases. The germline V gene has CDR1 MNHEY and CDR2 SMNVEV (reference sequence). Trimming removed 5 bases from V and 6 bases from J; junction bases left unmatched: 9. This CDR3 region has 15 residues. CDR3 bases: TGTGCCAGCAGTGCCTACGGGGGGGCCTCCAATGAGCAGTTCTTC. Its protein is CASSAYGGASNEQFF.

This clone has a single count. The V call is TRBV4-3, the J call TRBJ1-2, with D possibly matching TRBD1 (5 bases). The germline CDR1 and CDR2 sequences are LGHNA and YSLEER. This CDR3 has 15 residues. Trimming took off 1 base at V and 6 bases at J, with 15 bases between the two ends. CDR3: CASSQGAPRDHGYTF. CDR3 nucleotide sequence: TGCGCCAGCAGCCAAGGAGCCCCCCGGGACCATGGCTACACCTTC.

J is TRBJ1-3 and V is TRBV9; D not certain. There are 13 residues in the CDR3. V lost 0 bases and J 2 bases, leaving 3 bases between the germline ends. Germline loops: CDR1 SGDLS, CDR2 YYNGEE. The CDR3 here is CASSVEPGNTIYF. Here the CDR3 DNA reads TGTGCCAGCAGCGTAGAACCTGGAAACACCATATATTTT.

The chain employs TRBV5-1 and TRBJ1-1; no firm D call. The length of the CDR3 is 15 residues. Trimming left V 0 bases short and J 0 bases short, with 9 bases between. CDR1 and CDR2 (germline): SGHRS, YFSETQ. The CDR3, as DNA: TGCGCCAGCAGCTTGGAGGTGGGAGTGAACACTGAAGCTTTCTTT. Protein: CASSLEVGVNTEAFF.

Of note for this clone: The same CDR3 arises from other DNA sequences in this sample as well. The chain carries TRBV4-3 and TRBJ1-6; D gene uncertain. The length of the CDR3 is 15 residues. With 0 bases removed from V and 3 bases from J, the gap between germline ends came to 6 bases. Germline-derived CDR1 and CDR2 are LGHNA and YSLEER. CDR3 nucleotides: TGCGCCAGCAGCCAAGAGTTCTTCTATAATTCACCCCTCCACTTT. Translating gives CASSQEFFYNSPLHF.

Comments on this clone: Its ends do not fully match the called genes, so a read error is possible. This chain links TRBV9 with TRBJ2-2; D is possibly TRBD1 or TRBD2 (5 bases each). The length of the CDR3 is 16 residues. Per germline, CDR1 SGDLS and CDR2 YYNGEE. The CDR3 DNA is TGTGCCAGCAGCCCTTGGCCAGGGAGTGTGTCCGGGGAGCTGCTTTTT. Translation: CASSPWPGSVSGELLF.

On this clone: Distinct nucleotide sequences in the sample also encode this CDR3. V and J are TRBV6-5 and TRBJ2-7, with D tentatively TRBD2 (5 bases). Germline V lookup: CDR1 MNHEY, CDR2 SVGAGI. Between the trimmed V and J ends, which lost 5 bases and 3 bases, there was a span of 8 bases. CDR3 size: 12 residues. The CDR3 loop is CASSDRGYEQYF. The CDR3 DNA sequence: TGTGCCAGCAGTGACCGGGGCTACGAGCAGTACTTC.

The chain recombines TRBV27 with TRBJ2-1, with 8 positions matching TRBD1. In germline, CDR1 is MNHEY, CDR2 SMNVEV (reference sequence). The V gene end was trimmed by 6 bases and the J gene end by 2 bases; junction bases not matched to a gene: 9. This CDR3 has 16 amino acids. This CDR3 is CASRSRTGIAYNEQFF. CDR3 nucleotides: TGTGCCAGCAGATCACGGACAGGGATCGCCTACAATGAGCAGTTCTTC.

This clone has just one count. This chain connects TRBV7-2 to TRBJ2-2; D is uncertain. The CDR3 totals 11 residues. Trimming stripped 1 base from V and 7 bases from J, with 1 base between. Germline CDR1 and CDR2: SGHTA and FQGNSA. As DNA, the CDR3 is TGTGCCAGCAGCTTAGTCGGGGAGCTGTTTTTT. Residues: CASSLVGELFF. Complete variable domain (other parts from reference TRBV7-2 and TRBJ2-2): GAGVSQSPSNKVTEKGKDVELRCDPISGHTALYWYRQSLGQGLEFLIYFQGNSAPDKSGLPSDRFSAERTGGSVSTLTIQRTQQEDSAVYLCASSLVGELFFGEGSRLTVL.

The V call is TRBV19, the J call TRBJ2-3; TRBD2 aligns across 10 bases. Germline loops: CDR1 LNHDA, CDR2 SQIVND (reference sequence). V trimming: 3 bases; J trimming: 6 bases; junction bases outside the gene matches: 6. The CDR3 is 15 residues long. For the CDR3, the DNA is TGTGCCAGTAGTATGCTAGCGGGGGCCACCGATACGCAGTATTTT. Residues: CASSMLAGATDTQYF. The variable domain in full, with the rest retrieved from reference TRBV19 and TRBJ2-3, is DGGITQSPKYLFRKEGQNVTLSCEQNLNHDAMYWYRQDPGQGLRLIYYSQIVNDFQKGDIAEGYSVSREKKESFPLTVTSAQKNPTAFYLCASSMLAGATDTQYFGPGTRLTVL.

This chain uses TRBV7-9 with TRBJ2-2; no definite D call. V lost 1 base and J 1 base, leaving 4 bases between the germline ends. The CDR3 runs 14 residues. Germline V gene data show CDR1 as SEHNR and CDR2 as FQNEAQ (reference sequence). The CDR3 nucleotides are TGTGCCAGCAGCTTAGGACAGAACACCGGGGAGCTGTTTTTT. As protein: CASSLGQNTGELFF.

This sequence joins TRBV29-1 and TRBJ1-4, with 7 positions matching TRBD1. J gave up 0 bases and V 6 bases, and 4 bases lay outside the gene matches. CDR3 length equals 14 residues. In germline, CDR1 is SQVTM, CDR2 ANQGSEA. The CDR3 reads CSVRQGATNEKLFF. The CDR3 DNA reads TGCAGCGTCCGACAGGGTGCAACTAATGAAAAACTGTTTTTT.